These T cell receptor beta chains were read from a single sample in a study of blood T cell repertoires in COVID-19. Clones were read by immunoSEQ multiplex PCR, and TCRdb kept only the in-frame ones, dropping some. Among 310,000 or so clones listed, about nine tenths were seen once. Material for sequencing was peripheral blood. The receptor set was obtained from a woman in her twenties or thirties with COVID-19, enrolled during active disease. Both conserved end residues are part of each CDR3. The D gene is left open where the match is weak. The listing skips clone size in some rows; elsewhere it reads once, few, many or a size class.

CDR3 DNA | CDR3 protein | J gene | D gene | clone size | V gene
TGTGCCAGCAGCCCCCGACCGGGACTAGCGGGATGGAGTGAGCAGTTCTTC | CASSPRPGLAGWSEQFF | TRBJ2-1 | TRBD2 | NA | TRBV7-9
TGTGCCAGCAGATCCCTACCGGGGAGCAATCAGCCCCAGCATTTT | CASRSLPGSNQPQHF | TRBJ1-5 | NA | NA | TRBV6-5
TGTGCCAGCCGCCAATGGGGAGATAGCAATCAGCCCCAGCATTTT | CASRQWGDSNQPQHF | TRBJ1-5 | NA | NA | TRBV21-1
TGCGCCAGCAGCACTGGGACTAGCGGGAGAGAAGATACGCAGTATTTT | CASSTGTSGREDTQYF | TRBJ2-3 | TRBD2 | NA | TRBV5-1
TGCAGTGCTAGTTCGAACAGCGCGGGAACCTACAATGAGCAGTTCTTC | CSASSNSAGTYNEQFF | TRBJ2-1 | NA | NA | TRBV20-1
TGTGCCAGCAGCTTAGCGGGGGCGCGTCAGCCCCAGCATTTT | CASSLAGARQPQHF | TRBJ1-5 | NA | NA | TRBV7-9
TGTGCCAGCAGCACCGGACTAGACACCGGGGAGCTGTTTTTT | CASSTGLDTGELFF | TRBJ2-2 | TRBD2 | NA | TRBV9
TGTGCCAGCAGTCCACAGGGGAACACTGAAGCTTTCTTT | CASSPQGNTEAFF | TRBJ1-1 | NA | NA | TRBV6-5
TGTGCCAGCAGCGACAGGGGGCGAGAAAACATTCAGTACTTC | CASSDRGRENIQYF | TRBJ2-4 | TRBD1 | NA | TRBV3-1/TRBV3-2
TGTGCCAGCAGGAGGGATGCGGGGTATAGCAATCAGCCCCAGCATTTT | CASRRDAGYSNQPQHF | TRBJ1-5 | NA | NA | TRBV2
TGTGCCAGTAGTATAGGCCTAGTTAAGACAGATACGCAGTATTTT | CASSIGLVKTDTQYF | TRBJ2-3 | NA | NA | TRBV19
TGCGCCAGCACCAAAACTAGCGGTGGGGATACGCAGTATTTT | CASTKTSGGDTQYF | TRBJ2-3 | TRBD2 | NA | TRBV5-1
TGTGCCAGCAGTTACTCGCTTAGAACGAATGAGCAGTTCTTC | CASSYSLRTNEQFF | TRBJ2-1 | NA | NA | TRBV6-2/TRBV6-3
TGTGCCAGTAGTCGACGGGTCGGGAGCCAGGACGGGGAGCTGTTTTTT | CASSRRVGSQDGELFF | TRBJ2-2 | NA | once | TRBV19
TGCGCCAGCAGCCAACGAAGCGGGGATCAAGAGACCCAGTACTTC | CASSQRSGDQETQYF | TRBJ2-5 | TRBD2 | NA | TRBV4-1
TGTGCCAGCAGCCAAAGCGGGAGGGGGACCTACGAGCAGTACTTC | CASSQSGRGTYEQYF | TRBJ2-7 | TRBD2 | NA | TRBV4-2
TGTGCCAGCAGTTTAGAGCGGGAGTCTGCTTACGAGCAGTACTTC | CASSLERESAYEQYF | TRBJ2-7 | TRBD2 | NA | TRBV28
TGCGCCAGCAGCTTTCTCCAGGATGAGCAGTTCTTC | CASSFLQDEQFF | TRBJ2-1 | NA | NA | TRBV5-1
TGTGCCAGCAGCCTTGGCGCGGGAAATACGCAGTATTTT | CASSLGAGNTQYF | TRBJ2-3 | NA | NA | TRBV7-9
TGTGCCAGCAGTTACGTGTTCTTCTATAGCAATCAGCCCCAGCATTTT | CASSYVFFYSNQPQHF | TRBJ1-5 | NA | NA | TRBV6-2/TRBV6-3
TGTGCCAGCAGCCAAGATATAGGACTAGGCCTAGAGACCCAGTACTTC | CASSQDIGLGLETQYF | TRBJ2-5 | TRBD2 | NA | TRBV3-1/TRBV3-2
TGCGCCAGCAGCTTGGGGACAGGGAGTTTTTCTGAAGCTTTCTTT | CASSLGTGSFSEAFF | TRBJ1-1 | TRBD1 | NA | TRBV5-1
TGTGCCAGCAGCTTAGTTATGGGAGCCTTGAACACTGAAGCTTTCTTT | CASSLVMGALNTEAFF | TRBJ1-1 | NA | NA | TRBV11-2
TGTGCCAGCAGCTTGGTCGGACGGGCGAGGGACAATGAGCAGTTCTTC | CASSLVGRARDNEQFF | TRBJ2-1 | NA | NA | TRBV5-6
TGTGCCAGCTCACCTTCTAGCGGGAGATGGTACGAGCAGTACTTC | CASSPSSGRWYEQYF | TRBJ2-7 | TRBD2 | NA | TRBV18
TGTGCCTGGAGTGTAGGACAGGTCTACAATGAGCAGTTCTTC | CAWSVGQVYNEQFF | TRBJ2-1 | TRBD1 | NA | TRBV30
TGTGCCAGCAGTTACCTGACAGGCCAGCCCCAGCATTTT | CASSYLTGQPQHF | TRBJ1-5 | NA | once | TRBV6-5
TGTGCCAGCAGCGTAGCGGGTAGCGCCGGGTACGAGCAGTACTTC | CASSVAGSAGYEQYF | TRBJ2-7 | NA | few | TRBV9
TGTGCCAGCAGCTTAGGTAGGCTAGCTGTAAATGAGCAGTTCTTC | CASSLGRLAVNEQFF | TRBJ2-1 | NA | once | TRBV11-2
TGCGCCAGCAGCACCTCAGGGGGCCGATACAATGAGCAGTTCTTC | CASSTSGGRYNEQFF | TRBJ2-1 | TRBD1 | NA | TRBV5-1
TGTGCCACCAGTGACTCGGGACTAGCGGGCCACTGGGGATCGCACAATGAGCAGTTCTTC | CATSDSGLAGHWGSHNEQFF | TRBJ2-1 | TRBD2 | NA | TRBV24-1
TGCGCCAGCAGCAGGGCGCCGAACGGTGAAGCTTTCTTT | CASSRAPNGEAFF | TRBJ1-1 | NA | NA | TRBV10-2
TGTGCCATCAAGGGTGGGGCTCCGCGGCAGTTCTTC | CAIKGGAPRQFF | TRBJ2-1 | NA | NA | TRBV10-3
TGTGCCAGCAGCCCAGGGGTACAGGGTCTGGACACTGAAGCTTTCTTT | CASSPGVQGLDTEAFF | TRBJ1-1 | NA | NA | TRBV7-9
TGCGCCAGCAGCTTGACAGGGACCTCAGATACGCAGTATTTT | CASSLTGTSDTQYF | TRBJ2-3 | NA | NA | TRBV5-1
TGTGCCAGCTCACGGACAGGGACGGGGAACACCGGGGAGCTGTTTTTT | CASSRTGTGNTGELFF | TRBJ2-2 | TRBD1 | NA | TRBV18
TGTGCCAGCAGTGAAGGCGGTCCCTACAATGAGCAGTTCTTC | CASSEGGPYNEQFF | TRBJ2-1 | NA | NA | TRBV6-1
TGTGCCAGTAGAGGGACAGGGCTCCGGACTGAAGCTTTCTTT | CASRGTGLRTEAFF | TRBJ1-1 | TRBD1 | NA | TRBV19
TGTGCCAGCAGTCTTCAGCGCCACGACGAGACGCCCGGGGAGCTGTTTTTT | CASSLQRHDETPGELFF | TRBJ2-2 | NA | NA | TRBV27
TGTGCCAGCAGCCCTAGTGCGGGAGAGGCGGGGAATGAGCAGTTCTTC | CASSPSAGEAGNEQFF | TRBJ2-1 | TRBD2 | once | TRBV7-3
TGTGCCAGCAGTCCGGGACTTCCGAACACCGGGGAGCTGTTTTTT | CASSPGLPNTGELFF | TRBJ2-2 | NA | NA | TRBV27
TGTGCCACCAGTGATTCCCGGGACAGTAACACCGGGGAGCTGTTTTTT | CATSDSRDSNTGELFF | TRBJ2-2 | TRBD1 | NA | TRBV24-1
TGTGCCAGCAGCCAAGGGATGACAGGATCCTACGAGCAGTACTTC | CASSQGMTGSYEQYF | TRBJ2-7 | NA | NA | TRBV14
TGTGCCAGCAGACTAAACAGGGGCGAGCAGTACTTC | CASRLNRGEQYF | TRBJ2-7 | TRBD1 | NA | TRBV7-2
TGTGCCAGCAGCCCAGGGACAGGGCAAGACTACGAGCAGTACTTC | CASSPGTGQDYEQYF | TRBJ2-7 | TRBD1 | NA | TRBV5-4
TGTGCCAGCAGCCTCGGGACAGGGAACTACGAGCAGTACTTC | CASSLGTGNYEQYF | TRBJ2-7 | TRBD1 | NA | TRBV14
TGTGCCAGCAGCCCTATCGGGAGCTCCTACAATGAGCAGTTCTTC | CASSPIGSSYNEQFF | TRBJ2-1 | NA | NA | TRBV11-2
TGTGCCTGGGGGACTAGCAGAATAGCAGATACGCAGTATTTT | CAWGTSRIADTQYF | TRBJ2-3 | TRBD2 | NA | TRBV30
TGTGCCACCAGTGCCGGGACAGTTTCCTATGGCTACACCTTC | CATSAGTVSYGYTF | TRBJ1-2 | TRBD1 | once | TRBV24-1
TGTGCCACCTTGCGGGGGCCTTATGGCTACACCTTC | CATLRGPYGYTF | TRBJ1-2 | NA | NA | TRBV19
TGTGCCTGGAGTGTAAGGCGCGGGGCGCGCGACACCATATATTTT | CAWSVRRGARDTIYF | TRBJ1-3 | NA | NA | TRBV30
TGTGCCACCCGGCGGGCCCATAATGAAAAACTGTTTTTT | CATRRAHNEKLFF | TRBJ1-4 | NA | NA | TRBV19
TGCAGTGCTAGTCAGGGGAACAATCAGCCCCAGCATTTT | CSASQGNNQPQHF | TRBJ1-5 | NA | NA | TRBV20-1
TGCGCCAGCAGCCCCCGAGTGACTAGCGGGATGGGTGAGCAGTTCTTC | CASSPRVTSGMGEQFF | TRBJ2-1 | TRBD2 | NA | TRBV4-3
TGCGCCAGCAGCCAGACAGGGTACGGCTCCTACGAGCAGTACTTC | CASSQTGYGSYEQYF | TRBJ2-7 | TRBD1 | NA | TRBV4-1
TGTGCCAGCAGTGAAGCAACTAGCGGGAGGGGCACAGATACGCAGTATTTT | CASSEATSGRGTDTQYF | TRBJ2-3 | TRBD2 | NA | TRBV2